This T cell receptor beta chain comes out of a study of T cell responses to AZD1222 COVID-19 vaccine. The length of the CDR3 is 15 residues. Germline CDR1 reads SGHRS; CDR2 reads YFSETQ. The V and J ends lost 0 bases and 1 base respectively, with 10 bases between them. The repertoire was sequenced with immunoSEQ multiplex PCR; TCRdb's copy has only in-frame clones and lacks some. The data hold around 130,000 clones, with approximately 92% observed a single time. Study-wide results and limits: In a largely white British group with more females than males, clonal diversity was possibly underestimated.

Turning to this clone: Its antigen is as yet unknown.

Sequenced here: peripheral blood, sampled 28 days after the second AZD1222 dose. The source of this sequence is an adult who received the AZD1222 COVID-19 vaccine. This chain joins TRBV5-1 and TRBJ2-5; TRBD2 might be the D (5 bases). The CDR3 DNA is TGCGCCAGCAGCTTGGGAGGGTCAATCCAAGAGACCCAGTACTTC. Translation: CASSLGGSIQETQYF. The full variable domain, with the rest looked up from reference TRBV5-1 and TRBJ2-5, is KAGVTQTPRYLIKTRGQQVTLSCSPISGHRSVSWYQQTPGQGLQFLFEYFSETQRNKGNFPGRFSGRQFSNSRSEMNVSTLELGDSALYLCASSLGGSIQETQYFGPGTRLLVL.